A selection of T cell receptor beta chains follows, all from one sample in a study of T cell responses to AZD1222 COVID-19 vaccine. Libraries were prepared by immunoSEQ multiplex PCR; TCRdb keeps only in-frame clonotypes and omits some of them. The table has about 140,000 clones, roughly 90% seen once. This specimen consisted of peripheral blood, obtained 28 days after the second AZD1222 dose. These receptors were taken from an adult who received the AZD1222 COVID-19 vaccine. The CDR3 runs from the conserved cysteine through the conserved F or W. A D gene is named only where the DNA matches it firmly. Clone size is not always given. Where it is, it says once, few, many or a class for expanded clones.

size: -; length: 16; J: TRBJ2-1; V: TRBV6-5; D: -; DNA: TGTGCCAGCAGTTATACTCCGGAGGGCCAAAACAATGAGCAGTTCTTC; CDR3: CASSYTPEGQNNEQFF
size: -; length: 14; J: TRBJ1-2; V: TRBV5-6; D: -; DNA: TGTGCCAGCAGCTTTAGGGGCAGGAACTATGGCTACACCTTC; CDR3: CASSFRGRNYGYTF
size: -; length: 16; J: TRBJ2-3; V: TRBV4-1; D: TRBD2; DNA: TGCGCCAGCAGCCAAGGGGTGGGACTAGCGACAGATACGCAGTATTTT; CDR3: CASSQGVGLATDTQYF
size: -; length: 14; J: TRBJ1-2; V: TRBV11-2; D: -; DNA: TGTGCCAGCAGTCCGGCGTACTCGGTTCTCGGCTACACCTTC; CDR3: CASSPAYSVLGYTF
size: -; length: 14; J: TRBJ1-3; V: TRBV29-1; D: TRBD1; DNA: TGCAGCGTTGAAGTAGGGGGCTCGGGAAACACCATATATTTT; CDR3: CSVEVGGSGNTIYF
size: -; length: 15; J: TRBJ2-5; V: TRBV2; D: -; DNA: TGTGCCAGCACTACGGGCCGGGGACCACAAGAGACCCAGTACTTC; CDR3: CASTTGRGPQETQYF
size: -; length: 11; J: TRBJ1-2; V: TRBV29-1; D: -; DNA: TGCAGCGCTGACGTTGGCTATGGCTACACCTTC; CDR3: CSADVGYGYTF
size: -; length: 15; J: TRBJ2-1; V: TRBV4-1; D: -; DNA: TGCGCCAGCAGCCATGGAGCGGGACACTACAATGAGCAGTTCTTC; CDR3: CASSHGAGHYNEQFF
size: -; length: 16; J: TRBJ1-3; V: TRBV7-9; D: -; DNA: TGTGCCAGCAGGCCCAACTTACCGAGCTCTGGAAACACCATATATTTT; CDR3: CASRPNLPSSGNTIYF
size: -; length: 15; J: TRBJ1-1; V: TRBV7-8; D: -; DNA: TGTGCCAGCAGCTTAGAGGCGCGGGGGAACACTGAAGCTTTCTTT; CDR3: CASSLEARGNTEAFF
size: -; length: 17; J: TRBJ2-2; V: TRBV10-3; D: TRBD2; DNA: TGTGCCATCAGTGAGCCGGGACTAGCGATTAACACCGGGGAGCTGTTTTTT; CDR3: CAISEPGLAINTGELFF
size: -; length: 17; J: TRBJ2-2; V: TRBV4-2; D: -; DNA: TGTGCCAGCAGCCCAAACCTTGGGACGGATAACACCGGGGAGCTGTTTTTT; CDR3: CASSPNLGTDNTGELFF
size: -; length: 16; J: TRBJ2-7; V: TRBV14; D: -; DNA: TGTGCCAGCAGCCAATTCAAAGGGACTTTCGCTGGGGAGCAGTACTTC; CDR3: CASSQFKGTFAGEQYF
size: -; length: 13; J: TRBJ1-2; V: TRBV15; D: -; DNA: TGTGCCACCAGTACAGGGTATATCAGTGGCTACACCTTC; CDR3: CATSTGYISGYTF
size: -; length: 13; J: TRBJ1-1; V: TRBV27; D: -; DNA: TGTGCCAGCAGTCCGCGGGGGTACACTGAAGCTTTCTTT; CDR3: CASSPRGYTEAFF
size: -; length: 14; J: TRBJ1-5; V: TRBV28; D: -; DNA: TGTGCCAGCAGTTTCGGGGTAAGGGATCAGCCCCAGCATTTT; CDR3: CASSFGVRDQPQHF
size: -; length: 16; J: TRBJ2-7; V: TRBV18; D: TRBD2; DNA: TGTGCCAGCTCAGGAGGACTAGCGGGGGGTAGTAACGAGCAGTACTTC; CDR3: CASSGGLAGGSNEQYF
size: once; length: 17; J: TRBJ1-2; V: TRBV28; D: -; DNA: TGTGCCAGCAGGACCAGGGTACTTCCCTTCTCTAACTATGGCTACACCTTC; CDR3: CASRTRVLPFSNYGYTF
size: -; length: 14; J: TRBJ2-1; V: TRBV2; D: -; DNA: TGTGCCAGAACCTCGACTCGGCACTACAATGAGCAGTTCTTC; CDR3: CARTSTRHYNEQFF
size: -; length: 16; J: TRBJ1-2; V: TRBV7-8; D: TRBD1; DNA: TGTGCCAGCAGCTTAGCAGGGACAGGGGGCGACGATGGCTACACCTTC; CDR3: CASSLAGTGGDDGYTF
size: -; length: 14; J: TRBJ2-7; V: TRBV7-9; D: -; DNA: TGTGCCAGCAGCTCCGGGGCAGGGCTCTACGAGCAGTACTTC; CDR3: CASSSGAGLYEQYF
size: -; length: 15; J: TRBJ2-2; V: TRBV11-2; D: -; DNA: TGTGCCAGCAGCTCGACTACTGGGACTGGCGGGGAGCTGTTTTTT; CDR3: CASSSTTGTGGELFF
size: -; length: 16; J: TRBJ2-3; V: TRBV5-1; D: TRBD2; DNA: TGCGCCAGCAGCTTGGAAGTAGCGGGAGCCACAGATACGCAGTATTTT; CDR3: CASSLEVAGATDTQYF
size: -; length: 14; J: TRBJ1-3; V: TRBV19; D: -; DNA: TGTGCCAGTAGTATGAAGGGAAGTGGAAACACCATATATTTT; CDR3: CASSMKGSGNTIYF
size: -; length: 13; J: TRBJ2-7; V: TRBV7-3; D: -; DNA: TGTGCCAGCAGCGAGTACGGGTCCTACGAGCAGTACTTC; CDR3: CASSEYGSYEQYF
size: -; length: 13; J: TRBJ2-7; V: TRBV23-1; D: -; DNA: TGCGCCAGCACTAGGCCCTGGTACTACGAGCAGTACTTC; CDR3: CASTRPWYYEQYF
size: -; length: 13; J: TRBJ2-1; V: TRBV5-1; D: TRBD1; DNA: TGCGCCAGCAGCTTGACAGGGGTGAATGAGCAGTTCTTC; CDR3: CASSLTGVNEQFF
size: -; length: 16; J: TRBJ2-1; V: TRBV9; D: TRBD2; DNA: TGTGCCAGCAGCGGAGGAGCGGGGGGCCCCAACAATGAGCAGTTCTTC; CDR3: CASSGGAGGPNNEQFF